This TCR beta chain comes out of a study of blood T cell repertoires in COVID-19. About the study: There were acute and convalescent COVID-19 samples, and they came from the United States, Italy and Spain.

Per the study methods: Using reference gene primer amplification, nucleated cell counts were estimated. TCRdb's copy holds only in-frame clones and misses some; the assay was immunoSEQ multiplex PCR. The V and J calls and clone size were taken over from that table, and D and trimming were inferred from the DNA. The sample contains around 300,000 clones, roughly nine tenths of which appear only once. This clonotype was obtained from a middle-aged man with acute or convalescent COVID-19. Sequencing was carried out using peripheral blood.

The CDR3 sequence is CASSTPGGWGTDTQYF. DNA for the CDR3: TGTGCCAGTAGTACACCAGGGGGTTGGGGCACAGATACGCAGTATTTT. J is TRBJ2-3 and V is TRBV19; 7 nucleotides agree with TRBD1. The CDR3 extends over 16 amino acids. Looked up from germline, CDR1 is LNHDA and CDR2 is SQIVND (reference sequence). The V and J ends lost 4 bases and 1 base, in that order; junction bases with no gene match: 8.